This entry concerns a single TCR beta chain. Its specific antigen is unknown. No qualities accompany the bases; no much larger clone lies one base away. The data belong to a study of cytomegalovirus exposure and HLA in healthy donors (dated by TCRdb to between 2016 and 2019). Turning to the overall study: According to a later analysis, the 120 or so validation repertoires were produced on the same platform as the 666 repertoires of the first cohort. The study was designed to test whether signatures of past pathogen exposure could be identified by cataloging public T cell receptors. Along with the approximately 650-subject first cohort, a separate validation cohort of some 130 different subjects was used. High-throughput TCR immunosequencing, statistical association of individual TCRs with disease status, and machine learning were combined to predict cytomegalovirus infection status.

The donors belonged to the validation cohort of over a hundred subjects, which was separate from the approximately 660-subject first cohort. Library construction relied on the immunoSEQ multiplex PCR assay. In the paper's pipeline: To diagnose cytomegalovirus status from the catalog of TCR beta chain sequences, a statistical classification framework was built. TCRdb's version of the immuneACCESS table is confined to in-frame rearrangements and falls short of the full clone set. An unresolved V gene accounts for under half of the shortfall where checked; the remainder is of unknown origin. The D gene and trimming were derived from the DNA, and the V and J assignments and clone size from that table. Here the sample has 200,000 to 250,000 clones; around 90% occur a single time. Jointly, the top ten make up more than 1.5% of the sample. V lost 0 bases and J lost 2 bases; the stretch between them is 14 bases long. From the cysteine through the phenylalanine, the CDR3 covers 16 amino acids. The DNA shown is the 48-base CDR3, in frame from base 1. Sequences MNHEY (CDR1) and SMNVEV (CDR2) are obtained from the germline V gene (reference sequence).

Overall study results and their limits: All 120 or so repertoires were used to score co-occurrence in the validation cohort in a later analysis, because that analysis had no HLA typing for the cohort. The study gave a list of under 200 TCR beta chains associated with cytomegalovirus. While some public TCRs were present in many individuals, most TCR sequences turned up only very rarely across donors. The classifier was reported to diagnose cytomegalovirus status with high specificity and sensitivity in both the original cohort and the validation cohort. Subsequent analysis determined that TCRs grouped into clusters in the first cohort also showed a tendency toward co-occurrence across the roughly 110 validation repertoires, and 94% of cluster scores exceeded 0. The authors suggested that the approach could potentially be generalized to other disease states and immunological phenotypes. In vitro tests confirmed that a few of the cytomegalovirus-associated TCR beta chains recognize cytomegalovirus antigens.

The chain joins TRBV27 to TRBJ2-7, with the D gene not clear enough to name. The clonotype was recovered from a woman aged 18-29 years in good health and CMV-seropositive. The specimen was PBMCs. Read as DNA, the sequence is TGTGCCAGCAGTTTATCCGGCGGTATCGTACCCTACGAGCAGTACTTC. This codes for CASSLSGGIVPYEQYF.